This passage covers 27 T cell receptor beta chains from one sample sequenced in a study of T cell responses to AZD1222 COVID-19 vaccine. The table came from immunoSEQ multiplex PCR; TCRdb's copy has only in-frame clones and leaves some out. Among about 160,000 clones listed, 75% to 95% were seen once. This specimen consisted of peripheral blood, obtained 28 days after the second AZD1222 dose. The receptor set was obtained from an adult who received the AZD1222 COVID-19 vaccine.

The rearrangement uses TRBV4-2 and TRBJ2-3; 14 bases are shared with TRBD2. V was pared by 4 bases and J by 6 bases, with 3 bases of the junction left unmatched. In germline, CDR1 is LGHNA, CDR2 YNFKEQ. The length of the CDR3 is 15 residues. The CDR3, as DNA: TGTGCCAGCAGCCTGGGACTAGCGGGAGAGGATACGCAGTATTTT. The encoded protein is CASSLGLAGEDTQYF.

The chain uses TRBV7-2 and TRBJ2-3; 11 bases align to TRBD2. The CDR3 totals 17 residues. V shed 5 bases and J 2 bases; nucleotides not matched to a gene: 9. The germline V gene encodes CDR1 SGHTA and CDR2 FQGNSA. CDR3 sequence reads: CASSPLVTSGITDTQYF. The DNA for the CDR3 is TGTGCCAGCAGCCCACTCGTGACTAGCGGGATCACAGATACGCAGTATTTT.

The chain is built from TRBV5-1 and TRBJ1-4; D might be TRBD1 (5 bases). Per the germline V gene, CDR1 is SGHRS and CDR2 is YFSETQ. The CDR3 is made up of 14 amino acids. V shed 3 bases and J shed 4 bases, with 10 bases lying between them. The CDR3 here is CASSSDSLNEKLFF. The CDR3 DNA is TGCGCCAGCAGCTCCGACAGCCTTAATGAAAAACTGTTTTTT.

CDR3 nucleotides: TGCAGCGTTGTTTTGGCAGGGAAAGGCTACACCTTC. The encoded protein is CSVVLAGKGYTF. The rearrangement links TRBV29-1 to TRBJ1-2; D may be TRBD1 (5 bases). Germline V gives CDR1 SQVTM, CDR2 ANQGSEA. This CDR3 spans 12 amino acids. With 4 bases removed from V and 8 bases from J, the gap between germline ends came to 14 bases.

The chain has TRBV6-5 and TRBJ2-2, with D possibly matching TRBD2 (5 bases). CDR1 is MNHEY, CDR2 SVGAGI, per germline. Between the trimmed V and J ends, which lost 4 bases and 6 bases, there was a span of 18 bases. The CDR3 covers 16 residues. The CDR3 region is CASSWVAPSGPGELFF. DNA of the CDR3: TGTGCCAGCAGTTGGGTAGCTCCGAGCGGCCCCGGGGAGCTGTTTTTT.

The chain combines TRBV24-1 with TRBJ1-2, with 8 bases identical to TRBD1. CDR3 length: 14 residues. Germline CDR1 and CDR2: KGHDR and SFDVKD. The J segment lost 3 bases and the V segment lost 7 bases, leaving 6 bases of the junction unmatched. The CDR3: CATRGSGGDYGYTF. In DNA, the CDR3 is TGTGCCACCAGGGGGTCAGGGGGCGACTATGGCTACACCTTC.

This clone occurred once. This chain joins TRBV29-1 and TRBJ1-1; D might be TRBD1 (6 bases). Germline CDR1 and CDR2: SQVTM and ANQGSEA. CDR3 length equals 14 residues. With 7 bases removed from V and 5 bases from J, the gap between germline ends came to 20 bases. In nucleotides, the CDR3 is TGCAGCGCCCTCGAGGGGGGGAGGGGTACTGAAGCTTTCTTT. It encodes CSALEGGRGTEAFF.

V and J are TRBV30 and TRBJ1-4; possible D gene TRBD1, 6 bases. V was pared by 0 bases and J by 7 bases, with 12 bases between. The CDR3 runs to 14 residues. Per germline, CDR1 GTSNPN and CDR2 SVGIG (reference sequence). This CDR3 reads CAWSVGGAGEKLFF. As DNA, the CDR3 is TGTGCCTGGAGTGTAGGGGGGGCCGGTGAAAAACTGTTTTTT.

The rearrangement uses TRBV5-6 and TRBJ2-7, with a tentative D call TRBD2 (6 bases). Deletions cut 4 bases from V and 2 bases from J, with 10 bases between. CDR3 length: 13 amino acids. Germline V gene data show CDR1 as SGHDT and CDR2 as YYEEEE. The CDR3 spells CASSPGGAYEQYF. CDR3 in DNA: TGTGCCAGCAGCCCCGGGGGAGCCTACGAGCAGTACTTC.

The rearrangement joins TRBV10-3 to TRBJ1-1; 8 bases are shared with TRBD1. There are 15 residues in the CDR3. Germline V CDR1 and CDR2: ENHRY, SYGVKD. After removal of 11 bases from V and 2 bases from J, the junction contained 13 bases not matched to a gene. CDR3 sequence (DNA): TGTGCCTCCAGGAGGGCGGGACAGGTTAACACTGAAGCTTTCTTT. This gives the protein CASRRAGQVNTEAFF.

The V and J genes are TRBV5-1 and TRBJ1-2, with D possibly TRBD1 on 5 matching bases. Germline values: CDR1 SGHRS, CDR2 YFSETQ. Deletions cut 4 bases from V and 1 base from J, with 14 bases between. This CDR3 has 15 residues. The CDR3 nucleotides are TGCGCCAGCAGCCCCGGCGGAAGGGGTAACTATGGCTACACCTTC. Translated: CASSPGGRGNYGYTF.

The chain couples TRBV27 to TRBJ1-2; D remains unclear. Germline CDR1 reads MNHEY; CDR2 reads SMNVEV (reference sequence). This CDR3 comprises 17 residues. The ends were cut back, 6 bases at V and 4 bases at J, with 24 bases in the middle. The CDR3 region is CASSPLQAGRSSYGYTF. In DNA, the CDR3 is TGTGCCAGCAGCCCCCTACAAGCGGGCAGGAGCAGCTATGGCTACACCTTC.

V gene TRBV6-5 combines with J gene TRBJ1-1, with no clear D. This CDR3 is 11 amino acids long. The V end lost 2 bases, the J end lost 7 bases, and 5 bases lay between the germline ends. CDR1 is MNHEY, CDR2 SVGAGI, per germline. CDR3 in DNA: TGTGCCAGCAGTTACGGTAGTGAAGCTTTCTTT. Translation gives CASSYGSEAFF.

V gene TRBV4-1 combines with J gene TRBJ2-1, with 13 nucleotides matching TRBD2. There are 15 residues in the CDR3. The germline V gene has CDR1 MGHRA and CDR2 YSYEKL. J was trimmed by 15 bases and V by 5 bases; bases with no gene match: 13. The CDR3 protein is CASSAGLAGEVFRFF. Here the CDR3 DNA reads TGCGCCAGCAGCGCTGGACTAGCGGGAGAAGTGTTTCGGTTCTTC.

As regards this clone: The same CDR3 also results from other DNA sequences found in this sample. The chain links TRBV5-4 to TRBJ2-5; 8 bases agree with TRBD2. Germline CDR1 and CDR2: SGHNT and YYREEE (reference sequence). V was clipped by 0 bases and J by 2 bases; unmatched bases: 0. This CDR3 has 14 amino acids. This CDR3 reads CASSLAGGQETQYF. CDR3 bases: TGTGCCAGCAGCTTGGCGGGAGGGCAAGAGACCCAGTACTTC.

The CDR3 coding sequence is TGTGCCAGCAGCTCCCTGTTAGCGGGGACGAATGAGCAGTTCTTC. This translates into CASSSLLAGTNEQFF. The rearrangement uses TRBV11-2 and TRBJ2-1; the match to TRBD2 covers 8 bases. Trimming cost V 4 bases and J 7 bases; bases outside gene matches: 9. Germline CDR1 reads SGHAT; CDR2 reads FQNNGV. The CDR3 sequence is 15 residues long.

V gene TRBV30 combines with J gene TRBJ1-2; D unresolved. Germline CDR1 is GTSNPN and CDR2 is SVGIG (reference sequence). CDR3 size: 13 residues. V lost 4 bases and J 1 base, leaving 10 bases between the germline ends. The CDR3 is CAWTRRVNYGYTF. The CDR3 coding sequence is TGTGCCTGGACTCGTAGGGTTAACTATGGCTACACCTTC.

This rearrangement joins TRBV6-6 to TRBJ1-1; D is unclear. The CDR3 consists of 13 residues. Between the trimmed V and J ends, which lost 2 bases and 5 bases, there was a span of 9 bases. From germline, CDR1 is MNHNY and CDR2 SVGAGI (reference sequence). CDR3 nucleotide sequence: TGTGCCAGCAGTTACAATATAGGGACTGAAGCTTTCTTT. Amino acid sequence: CASSYNIGTEAFF.

The gene calls are TRBV19 and TRBJ2-2; TRBD1 agrees at 9 bases. The CDR3 has 17 amino acids. The V gene's germline CDR1 is LNHDA and CDR2 SQIVND (reference sequence). J gave up 4 bases and V 3 bases, and 9 bases lay outside the gene matches. The CDR3 nucleotides are TGTGCCAGTAGTATTTCGGGACAGGGACGGGGCACCGGGGAGCTGTTTTTT. This encodes CASSISGQGRGTGELFF. The whole variable domain, filled in from reference TRBV19 and TRBJ2-2, reads DGGITQSPKYLFRKEGQNVTLSCEQNLNHDAMYWYRQDPGQGLRLIYYSQIVNDFQKGDIAEGYSVSREKKESFPLTVTSAQKNPTAFYLCASSISGQGRGTGELFFGEGSRLTVL.

The chain uses TRBV27 and TRBJ1-2; 7 bases match TRBD1. Unmatched junction bases numbered 24, after V lost 6 bases and J lost 8 bases. The CDR3 loop spans 18 amino acids. Per germline, CDR1 MNHEY and CDR2 SMNVEV (reference sequence). CDR3 loop: CASSPRTRRDQGENGYTF. The CDR3 region has the DNA TGTGCCAGCAGCCCCCGCACTCGGCGGGACCAGGGGGAGAACGGCTACACCTTC.

This chain uses TRBV12-5 with TRBJ1-1, with 7 nucleotides matching TRBD1. Trimming removed 10 bases from V and 0 bases from J; junction bases left unmatched: 11. The CDR3 consists of 15 residues. The germline V gene has CDR1 LGHNT and CDR2 FRNRAP. In DNA form, the CDR3 reads TGTGCTAAGTCACAGGGGCCTGATTTGAACACTGAAGCTTTCTTT. It translates to CAKSQGPDLNTEAFF.

In this sample, this clone turned up once. The chain's CDR3 is CASSSWGREGYEQYF. CDR3 sequence (DNA): TGTGCCAGCAGTTCGTGGGGGCGGGAAGGGTACGAGCAGTACTTC. The V and J genes are TRBV27 and TRBJ2-7; D tentatively fits TRBD1 or TRBD2 (6 bases each). This CDR3 is 15 amino acids long. With 4 bases removed from V and 4 bases from J, the gap between germline ends came to 17 bases. CDR1 MNHEY and CDR2 SMNVEV come from the germline V gene (reference sequence).

The chain couples TRBV6-4 to TRBJ2-1, with D possibly TRBD2 on 6 matching bases. Germline assignment: CDR1 MRHNA and CDR2 SNTAGT. CDR3 size: 13 residues. V shed 2 bases and J shed 8 bases, with 10 bases lying between them. CDR3 region: CASSDGGIYEQFF. The CDR3 bases are TGTGCCAGCAGTGACGGGGGGATCTATGAGCAGTTCTTC.

The rearrangement joins TRBV19 to TRBJ1-3; D not certain. V lost 8 bases and J lost 0, with 5 bases in between. The CDR3 covers 12 residues. The V gene's germline CDR1 is LNHDA and CDR2 SQIVND (reference sequence). CDR3 sequence: CASGTSGNTIYF. CDR3 sequence (DNA): TGTGCCAGTGGAACCTCTGGAAACACCATATATTTT.

The rearrangement joins TRBV19 to TRBJ1-1, with D possibly TRBD1 on 5 matching bases. V lost 2 bases, J lost 7 bases, and 8 bases lay in between. The CDR3 has 12 residues. Germline lookup yields CDR1 LNHDA and CDR2 SQIVND (reference sequence). The CDR3 DNA reads as TGTGCCAGTAGTATAAGGGGAAATGAAGCTTTCTTT. This gives the protein CASSIRGNEAFF.

The genes are TRBV6-5 and TRBJ2-2; D ambiguous. V was trimmed by 6 bases and J by 5 bases, leaving 7 bases between them. This CDR3 contains 12 residues. CDR1 is MNHEY and CDR2 is SVGAGI in the germline V gene. The CDR3, as DNA: TGTGCCAGCAGCCATTTTACCGGGGAGCTGTTTTTT. This gives the protein CASSHFTGELFF.

The rearrangement links TRBV7-9 to TRBJ2-7, with TRBD2 matching 10 bases. Germline V CDR1 and CDR2: SEHNR, FQNEAQ (reference sequence). The CDR3 covers 14 residues. Trimming removed 6 bases from V and 3 bases from J; junction bases left unmatched: 5. CDR3 DNA sequence: TGTGCCAGCAGTCTAGCGGGAGAAGTCTACGAGCAGTACTTC. Its protein product is CASSLAGEVYEQYF.